The TCR beta chain described here comes from a study of vaccination and CD4 T cells after COVID-19. CDR3 length equals 14 residues. Trimming at V came to 5 bases and at J to 4 bases, leaving 9 bases not matched to a gene. The V gene's germline CDR1 is DFQATT and CDR2 SNEGSKA (reference sequence). Cultured CD4+ T cells had their DNA profiled by the Oncomine TCR Beta short-read assay. TCRdb re-called the PCR reads with MiXCR, one entry per CDR3 protein. The sample lists 20,000 to 25,000 distinct CDR3 sequences; 45% to 55% were seen once. This clonotype was recorded a few times. Its antigen remains unidentified. The time point is: late sampling 161 to 241 days after vaccination in a few convalescent patients. Regarding treatment: 10-day PBMC culture with coronavirus spike peptide pools or control peptides (ViraFEST assay).

This clonotype was obtained from a human donor who had recovered from COVID-19. V gene TRBV20-1 combines with J gene TRBJ2-5, with 8 bases fitting TRBD2. The sequences come from CD4+ T cells from blood, cultured in vitro, collected about 7 months after SARS-CoV-2 vaccination. The CDR3 is CSAAVSGGLETQYF. The DNA for the CDR3 is TGCAGTGCTGCAGTGAGCGGGGGTCTAGAGACCCAGTACTTC.